This T cell receptor (beta chain) was captured in a study of patients and donors after allogeneic stem cell transplantation. The CDR3 has 17 amino acids. V shed 4 bases, J shed 3 bases, and the junction held 11 bases outside the gene matches. Germline CDR1 reads KGHDR; CDR2 reads SFDVKD. TCRdb fed the RT-PCR reads into MiXCR, producing one record per CDR3 protein. The table records about a million distinct CDR3 sequences, 15% to 20% of them present only once. This clonotype was observed a handful of times. This TCR was recovered from a human donor who was either an allogeneic HSCT recipient or a stem cell or donor lymphocyte infusion donor (not recorded which). It is not recorded whose cells these are; they may come from a transplant donor. The material sequenced was blood, either unsorted or a sorted T cell fraction (not recorded which). The chain carries TRBV24-1 and TRBJ2-3, with 8 bases identical to TRBD2. For the CDR3, the DNA is TGTGCCACCAGTGACCGCGGGGGTAGCGGGAAGACAGATACGCAGTATTTT. Amino acid sequence: CATSDRGGSGKTDTQYF.